This T cell receptor beta chain was identified in a study of T cell responses to AZD1222 COVID-19 vaccine (dated by TCRdb to the early 2020s). Regarding the study in general: AZD1222 recipients with second doses at about 4 weeks or about 12 weeks were pooled, because spike-specific TCR depth and breadth did not differ between schedules. TCR sequencing covered over 230 trial participants: 207 given two doses of AZD1222 and 26 given two doses of MenACWY control vaccine. Trial participants were enrolled by age into 18-55, 56-69 and 70-plus year subgroups, with roughly 160, 29 and 62 TCR-sequenced participants respectively. What the work shows at the level of the full study, not this receptor alone: Vaccine-associated CD4 TCRs spanned the whole spike protein, with dominant responses in regions 160-218 and 743-854. Spike-specific TCR breadth and depth rose significantly after two AZD1222 doses compared with day 0 and with MenACWY recipients. Conclusions about previously exposed vaccinees are limited because only a handful of AZD1222 recipients were SARS-CoV-2 seropositive at baseline. Because no day 14 peak-response samples were available, the repertoires could be characterized only after the peak T cell response. In the small 56-69-year group, the increase in depth fell short of significance, most likely because of low power. Epitopes outside the regions mutated in the B.1.351 and B.1.1.7 variants were reportedly recognized by nearly half of the unique spike-specific TCRs. Participants were mostly white British, with more females than males. The authors suggested clonal diversity may have been underestimated.

Notes on this clone: Its binding antigen is unknown. The sample holds no much larger clone one base away, and base qualities are not on file.

Interpreted using the paper, the time point label stands for: baseline before first vaccination. Vaccinee samples were obtained from the UK trials COV001 and COV002, which included a single-blind randomized controlled phase 2/3 trial of AZD1222 (ChAdOx1 nCoV-19) in healthy adults. For TCRbeta chain sequencing, PBMC samples were collected from trial participants at day 0 and at day 28 after the second dose. V and J are truncated by 5 bases and 2 bases respectively, leaving an intervening sequence of 13 bases. The germline V gene gives CDR1 as SGHTA and CDR2 as FQGTGA. Reading from cysteine to phenylalanine, the CDR3 counts 14 amino acids. Left in the record is the CDR3 DNA by itself, 42 bases read in frame from the first base. The CDR3 regions of human TCRbeta chains were analyzed by immunosequencing. In the paper's pipeline: TCRs in the repertoires were compared against a reference library of SARS-CoV-2-specific TCRs that had been generated with the MIRA antigen-specificity platform. Breadth meant the fraction of unique TCRs that were SARS-CoV-2-associated, whereas depth meant the fraction of total T cells that were SARS-CoV-2-associated. Using the MIRA data, every spike-specific TCR was mapped to the spike region that the TCR reacted to and assigned to either a CD4 or a CD8 class. Log10-transformed breadth and depth values were compared by one-way ANOVA with Sidak's multiple comparisons tests. In TCRdb, the immuneACCESS table is reduced to in-frame sequences with V and J assigned. These tables do not hold every clone; where another copy was compared, an unresolved V gene accounts for under half, and the others remain unexplained. From that table come the V and J calls and clone size; the DNA was used to work out D and trimming. This sample has 200,000 or so clones in its table, and 90% to 95% of those were observed once. The top ten hold roughly 9.8% of the sample.

Sequences were derived from peripheral blood, sampled on day 0 of AZD1222 vaccination. The TCR comes from an adult in good health. The sequence is built from TRBV7-3 and TRBJ2-7, with the D segment possibly TRBD1 or TRBD2, each aligning over 5 bases. The CDR3 region has the sequence CASSQTGAAYEQYF. The nucleotide sequence is TGTGCCAGCAGCCAGACCGGGGCTGCCTACGAGCAGTACTTC.